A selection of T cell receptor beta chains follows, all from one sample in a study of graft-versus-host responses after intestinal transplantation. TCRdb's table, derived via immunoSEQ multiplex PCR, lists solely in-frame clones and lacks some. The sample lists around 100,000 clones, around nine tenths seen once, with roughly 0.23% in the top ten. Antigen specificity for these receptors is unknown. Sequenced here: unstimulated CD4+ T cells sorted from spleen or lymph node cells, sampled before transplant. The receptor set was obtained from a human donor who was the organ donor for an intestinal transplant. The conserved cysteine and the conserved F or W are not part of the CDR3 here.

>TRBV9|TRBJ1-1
ASRPSGAGNTEAF
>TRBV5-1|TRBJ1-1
ASSVQGDNTEAF
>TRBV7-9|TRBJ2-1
ASSPLAGDYNEQF
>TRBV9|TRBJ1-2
ASSVAGYGYT
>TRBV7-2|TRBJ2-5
ASSLVSGLRETQY
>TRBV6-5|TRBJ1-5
ASRGERWAQPQH
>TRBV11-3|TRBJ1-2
ASSFPRGTGGDYGYT
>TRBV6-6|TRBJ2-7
ASSVDSILSYEQY
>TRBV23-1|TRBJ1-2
ASSSQGALLYGYT
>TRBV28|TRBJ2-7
ASSFQQGG
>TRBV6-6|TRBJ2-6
ASRVLGSGANVLT
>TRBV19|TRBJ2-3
ASSIQGADTQY
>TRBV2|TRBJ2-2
ASRLAGSTGELF
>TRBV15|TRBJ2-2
ATSRRTGTGSGELF
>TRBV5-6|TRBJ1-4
ASSLKSGVLNEKLF
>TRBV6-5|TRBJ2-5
ASMSRETQY
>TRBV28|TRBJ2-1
ASSRTEKAYNEQF
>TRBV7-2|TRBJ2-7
ASSLARSTSAYEQY
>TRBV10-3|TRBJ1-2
AISEAGRNYGYT
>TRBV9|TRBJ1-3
ASSAQQVSGNTIY
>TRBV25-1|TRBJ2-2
ASGPTGELF
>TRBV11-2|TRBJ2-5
ASSLEGLAGFQETQY
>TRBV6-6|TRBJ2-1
ASSYSWEGLEQF
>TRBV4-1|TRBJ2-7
ASSQEKALAVYEQY
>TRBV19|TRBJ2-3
ASSPTRLTDTQY
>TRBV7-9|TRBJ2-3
ASSLWLAGPDTQY
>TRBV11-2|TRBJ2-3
ASSLGLATDTQY
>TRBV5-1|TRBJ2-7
ASSLDRVPYEQY
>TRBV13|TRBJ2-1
ASSRTSGRVNEQF
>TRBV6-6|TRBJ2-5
ASSGTAGNQETQY
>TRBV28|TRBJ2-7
ASSSKATYEQY
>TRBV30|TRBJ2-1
AWSSQGGGLIRSEQF
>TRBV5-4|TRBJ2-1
ASSGGLLSSYNEQF
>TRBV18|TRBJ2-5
ASSPPGDETQY